These 10 T cell receptor beta chains came from one sample sequenced in a study of T cells in Graves' hyperthyroidism and ophthalmopathy. RNA transcripts yielded amplified TCR beta CDR3 regions. First-round RT-PCR of the TCR CDR3 relied on the HTBI primer set. TCRdb itself ran the multiplex PCR reads through MiXCR, one entry per CDR3 protein. In the table there are around 620,000 distinct CDR3 sequences, approximately 44% of which are singletons. The sample taken for sequencing was peripheral blood or thyroid tissue (not recorded which). These receptors were taken from an adult woman with Graves' disease, either hyperthyroidism or ophthalmopathy (not recorded which).

The chain uses TRBV20-1 and TRBJ2-7; no reliable D call. The CDR3 is made up of 12 amino acids. The germline V and J ends were trimmed by 5 bases and 3 bases, with 11 bases remaining between them. Germline V lookup: CDR1 DFQATT, CDR2 SNEGSKA (reference sequence). The chain's CDR3 is CSACRSFYEQYF. CDR3 nucleotide sequence: TGCAGTGCTTGTAGGAGTTTCTACGAGCAGTACTTC.

The chain carries TRBV10-3 and TRBJ2-7; D call uncertain. Germline CDR1 reads ENHRY; CDR2 reads SYGVKD. The CDR3 spans 13 residues. V was trimmed by 3 bases and J by 2 bases, leaving 8 bases between them. For the CDR3, the DNA is TGTGCCATCAGTGATAGGCCCCCCTACGAGCAGTACTTC. This sequence encodes CAISDRPPYEQYF.

The chain uses TRBV13 and TRBJ1-2; possibly TRBD1 for D (6 bases). Trimming removed 2 bases from V and 8 bases from J, with 12 bases in between. The CDR3 is 13 amino acids. The germline V gene has CDR1 PRHDT and CDR2 FYEKMQ (reference sequence). The CDR3 sequence: CASSLLLGQGYTF. The CDR3 DNA follows: TGTGCCAGCAGCTTATTACTCGGACAGGGCTACACCTTC.

Comments on this clonotype: A single base separates this from a much larger clone, so it may be a read error. The rearrangement links TRBV2 to TRBJ2-3; D uncertain. The CDR3 is 12 amino acids. The germline V gene encodes CDR1 SNHLY and CDR2 FYNNEI. CDR3 in DNA: TGTGCCATCAGTAGATTGCAGGATACGCAGTATTTT. Amino acid sequence: CAISRLQDTQYF.

The rearrangement uses TRBV9 and TRBJ1-1, with TRBD1 matching over 7 bases. The CDR3 is made up of 15 amino acids. CDR1 is SGDLS, CDR2 YYNGEE, per germline. Germline trimming cut 3 bases from V and 2 bases from J; bases unmatched to any gene: 7. The DNA for the CDR3 is TGTGCCAGCAGCGGATCCGGGACAGATAACACTGAAGCTTTCTTT. It specifies CASSGSGTDNTEAFF.

The CDR3 DNA is TGCAGTGCTATCCTCGGGGGGAGCAATCAGCCCCAGCATTTT. Its translation: CSAILGGSNQPQHF. This chain uses TRBV20-1 with TRBJ1-5; possible D gene TRBD1, 5 bases. Germline lookup yields CDR1 DFQATT and CDR2 SNEGSKA (reference sequence). The CDR3 sequence is 14 residues long. Trimming removed 4 bases at V and 1 base at J, with 11 bases between.

For this clonotype: A read error may account for a junction end that differs from germline. This sequence joins TRBV5-1 and TRBJ1-4, with 9 bases fitting TRBD1. The CDR3 sequence is 16 residues long. Germline loops: CDR1 SGHRS, CDR2 YFSETQ. CDR3: CASSLSPGTGNEKLFF. DNA of the CDR3: TGTGCCAGCAGCTTGAGCCCCGGGACAGGGAATGAAAAACTGTTTTTT.

As to this clonotype: One end of the junction varies from germline; a read error may be responsible. The chain recombines TRBV7-7 with TRBJ2-7; 9 positions agree with TRBD2. The CDR3 contains 16 residues. Germline lookup yields CDR1 SSHAT and CDR2 FNYEAQ (reference sequence). CDR3: CASSVITGTSNYEQYF. The DNA for the CDR3 is TGTGCTAGCAGCGTTATAACCGGGACTAGCAACTACGAGCAGTACTTC.

This clonotype was detected many times. The J gene is TRBJ1-1, the V gene TRBV6-5, with D unclear. V lost 2 bases, J lost 6 bases, and 10 bases lay in between. This CDR3 is built from 13 residues. Germline assignment: CDR1 MNHEY and CDR2 SVGAGI. CDR3 coding DNA: TGTGCCAGCAGTTACACGGGAGGGTCTGAAGCTTTCTTT. This sequence encodes CASSYTGGSEAFF.

This clonotype appeared a few times. V is TRBV29-1 and J is TRBJ2-3; 9 bases are shared with TRBD2. Germline-derived CDR1 and CDR2 are SQVTM and ANQGSEA. The CDR3 runs to 15 residues. V shed 6 bases and J 4 bases; nucleotides not matched to a gene: 11. The CDR3 here is CSVVVSAGGPDTQYF. The CDR3 DNA sequence: TGCAGCGTAGTTGTATCGGCGGGAGGGCCAGATACGCAGTATTTT.